This TCR beta chain was identified in a study of identifying expanded T cells in peripheral blood. TCRdb keeps only in-frame clones here, not all; method: immunoSEQ multiplex PCR. The sample carries 55,000 to 80,000 clones, approximately 82% recorded once. CDR3 length: 18 residues. From germline, CDR1 is SEHNR and CDR2 FQNEAQ (reference sequence). The V and J ends lost 1 base and 4 bases, in that order; junction bases with no gene match: 10. The receptor was derived from a person between 18 and 75 years old in good health. J is TRBJ2-6 and V is TRBV7-9; 7 nucleotides agree with TRBD2. The sample was blood. CDR3 protein: CASSLDGGSGGGANVLTF. The CDR3 DNA sequence: TGTGCCAGCAGCTTAGACGGGGGGTCCGGAGGAGGGGCCAACGTCCTGACTTTC.